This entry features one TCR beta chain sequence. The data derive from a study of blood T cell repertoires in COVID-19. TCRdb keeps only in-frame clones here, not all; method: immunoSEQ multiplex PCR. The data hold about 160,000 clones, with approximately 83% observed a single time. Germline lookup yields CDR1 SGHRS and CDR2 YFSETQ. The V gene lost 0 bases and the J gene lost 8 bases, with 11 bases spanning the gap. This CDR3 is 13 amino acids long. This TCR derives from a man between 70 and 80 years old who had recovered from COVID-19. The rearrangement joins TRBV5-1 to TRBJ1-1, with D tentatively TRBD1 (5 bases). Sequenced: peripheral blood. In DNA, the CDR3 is TGCGCCAGCAGCTTGGTAGGGAGGGGAGAAGCTTTCTTT. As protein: CASSLVGRGEAFF.